The 9 T cell receptor beta chains below come from one sample, sequenced in a study of cytomegalovirus exposure and HLA in healthy donors. Amplification used 60 Vbeta primers and 13 Jbeta primers. The repertoire was sequenced with immunoSEQ multiplex PCR; TCRdb's copy has only in-frame clones and lacks some. The repertoire table contains more than 95,000 clones. The specimen sequenced was PBMCs. Receptors were obtained from a man aged 25 to 40 in good health and CMV-seronegative.

The chain links TRBV7-2 to TRBJ2-1, with D tentatively TRBD2 (5 bases). This CDR3 is built from 15 residues. V gave up 2 bases and J gave up 4 bases, with 12 bases separating them. Per the germline V gene, CDR1 is SGHTA and CDR2 is FQGNSA. The CDR3 DNA follows: TGTGCCAGCAGCTTAAGGGTCACGGGGTACAATGAGCAGTTCTTC. Protein: CASSLRVTGYNEQFF.

J is TRBJ1-2 and V is TRBV7-9, with D tentatively TRBD1 (5 bases). The CDR3 loop spans 14 amino acids. CDR1 SEHNR and CDR2 FQNEAQ come from the germline V gene (reference sequence). V was pared by 4 bases and J by 4 bases, with 13 bases between. Here the CDR3 reads CASSSPTARYGYTF. The DNA of the CDR3 is TGTGCCAGCAGCTCCCCGACAGCCCGCTATGGCTACACCTTC.

The chain uses TRBV9 and TRBJ2-7; 8 bases line up with TRBD2. The length of the CDR3 is 16 residues. V lost 0 bases, J lost 2 bases, and 7 bases stayed unmatched. Per the germline V gene, CDR1 is SGDLS and CDR2 is YYNGEE. The CDR3 protein is CASSVARTSSPYEQYF. CDR3 coding DNA: TGTGCCAGCAGCGTAGCAAGGACTAGCAGTCCCTACGAGCAGTACTTC.

On this clone itself: Mismatch with germline at one junction end may stem from a read error. The V call is TRBV7-2, the J call TRBJ2-7; D not certain. Germline loops: CDR1 SGHTA, CDR2 FQGNSA. The CDR3 is 12 amino acids. The CDR3 bases are TGTGCCAGCAGCTTAGACTCCCACGAGCAGTACTTC. Translating gives CASSLDSHEQYF.

This chain connects TRBV7-2 to TRBJ2-7; TRBD2 is a possible D gene (6 bases). CDR1 and CDR2 (germline): SGHTA, FQGNSA. The length of the CDR3 is 14 residues. The V and J ends lost 5 bases and 5 bases respectively, with 16 bases between them. In DNA, the CDR3 is TGTGCCAGCAGCCCCGTTGGTTGGGAGGACGAGCAGTACTTC. It is translated as CASSPVGWEDEQYF.

V gene TRBV6-1 combines with J gene TRBJ1-1; D remains ambiguous. Germline CDR1 and CDR2: MNHNS and SASEGT. The CDR3 loop spans 14 amino acids. The germline V and J ends were trimmed by 6 bases and 1 base, with 12 bases remaining between them. CDR3 in amino acids: CASSLNVWNTEAFF. The CDR3 DNA reads TGTGCCAGCAGCCTTAATGTATGGAACACTGAAGCTTTCTTT.

This chain links TRBV30 with TRBJ2-5, with 7 bases fitting TRBD1. The germline CDR1 and CDR2 sequences are GTSNPN and SVGIG (reference sequence). V gave up 1 base and J gave up 2 bases; unmatched junction bases: 7. This CDR3 has 15 amino acids. CDR3 loop: CAWSDFGTEQETQYF. DNA for the CDR3: TGTGCCTGGAGTGACTTTGGGACAGAACAAGAGACCCAGTACTTC.

The V and J genes are TRBV5-8 and TRBJ1-5; a weak D match, TRBD1 (5 bases). The CDR3 spans 13 residues. The germline V gene encodes CDR1 SGHTS and CDR2 YDEGEE. The CDR3: CASGPGEDQPQHF. In DNA, the CDR3 is TGTGCTAGCGGACCGGGGGAAGATCAGCCCCAGCATTTT.

The chain uses TRBV6-1 and TRBJ1-5; 7 bases agree with TRBD1. Germline CDR1 is MNHNS and CDR2 is SASEGT. The CDR3 is made up of 16 amino acids. The trim removed 3 bases at V and 4 bases at J, leaving 9 bases unmatched. The CDR3 DNA reads TGTGCCAGCAGTGATGCCTGGGACAGCGAAAATCAGCCCCAGCATTTT. The encoded protein is CASSDAWDSENQPQHF.